This T cell receptor (beta chain) appears in the sequencing data of a study of shared clonotypes between healthy human individuals. Using immunoSEQ multiplex PCR, the repertoire was profiled, and TCRdb retains in-frame clones only, with some absent. Of 2 million or so clones listed, about 95% were seen once; the top ten hold roughly 1%. CDR3 length equals 13 residues. The germline gives CDR1 SSHAT, CDR2 FNYEAQ (reference sequence). Naivety among CD8 cells was defined by CD45RO negativity and positive CCR7 selection, thereby excluding terminally differentiated effector memory CD45RA+ cells. This clone was recorded once. Sequence at one end of the junction differs from germline and may be a read error.

Sequencing was performed on naive CD8+ T cells sorted from blood. This chain uses TRBV7-7 with TRBJ2-7, with D uncertain. This TCR was sampled from a man between 18 and 29 years old in good health. In nucleotides, the CDR3 is TGTGCTAGCAGCCCGGGTCAAAGCCTCGAGCAGTACTTC. Translation gives CASSPGQSLEQYF.